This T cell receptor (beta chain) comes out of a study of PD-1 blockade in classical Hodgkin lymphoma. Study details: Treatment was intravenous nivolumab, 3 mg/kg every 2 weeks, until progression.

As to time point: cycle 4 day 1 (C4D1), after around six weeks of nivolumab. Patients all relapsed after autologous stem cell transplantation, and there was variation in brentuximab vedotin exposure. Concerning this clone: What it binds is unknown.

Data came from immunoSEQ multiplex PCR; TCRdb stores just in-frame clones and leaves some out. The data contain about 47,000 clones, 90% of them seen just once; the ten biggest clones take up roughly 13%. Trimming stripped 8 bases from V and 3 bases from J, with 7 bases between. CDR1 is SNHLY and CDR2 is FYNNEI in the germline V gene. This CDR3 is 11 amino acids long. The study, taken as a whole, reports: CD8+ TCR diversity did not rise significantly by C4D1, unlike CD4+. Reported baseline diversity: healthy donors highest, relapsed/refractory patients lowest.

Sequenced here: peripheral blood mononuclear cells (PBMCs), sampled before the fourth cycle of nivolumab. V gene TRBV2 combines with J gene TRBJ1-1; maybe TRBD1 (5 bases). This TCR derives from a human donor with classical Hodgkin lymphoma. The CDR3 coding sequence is TGTGCCAGCGGGGGGGACACTGAAGCTTTCTTT. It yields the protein CASGGDTEAFF.